A single sample is the source of the 30 T cell receptor beta chains below, sequenced in a study of T cell repertoires in cytomegalovirus infection. A single record per CDR3 protein comes from TCRdb applying MiXCR to the reads. The repertoire consists of approximately 470,000 distinct CDR3 sequences, with roughly 46% occurring once and the leading ten covering 35% to 50%. These TCRs are of unknown antigen specificity. The starting material was cultured PBMCs, obtained from culture after CMV antigen stimulation. The source is a human donor in good health (CMV status not recorded). Some clones in this sample may be carry-over from other donors' samples.

The V gene is TRBV6-1, the J gene TRBJ2-1; D possibly corresponds to TRBD2 (6 bases). Germline values: CDR1 MNHNS, CDR2 SASEGT. The ends were cut back, 6 bases at V and 0 bases at J, with 15 bases in the middle. The CDR3 contains 16 residues. This CDR3 is CASSRGSYSSYNEQFF. CDR3 DNA sequence: TGTGCCAGCAGCCGGGGGAGCTATAGCTCCTACAATGAGCAGTTCTTC.

The gene calls are TRBV18 and TRBJ2-3; weak D call: TRBD1 (6 bases). The CDR3 sequence is 17 residues long. Germline V lookup: CDR1 KGHSH, CDR2 LQKENI. Trimming took 2 bases from V and 1 from J, leaving 16 bases between them. CDR3 DNA: TGTGCCAGCTCACCATTCCCCACCAGGGGCCGCACAGATACGCAGTATTTT. Translated, it gives CASSPFPTRGRTDTQYF. Full variable domain (outside the CDR3, taken from reference TRBV18 and TRBJ2-3): NAGVMQNPRHLVRRRGQEARLRCSPMKGHSHVYWYRQLPEEGLKFMVYLQKENIIDESGMPKERFSAEFPKEGPSILRIQQVVRGDSAAYFCASSPFPTRGRTDTQYFGPGTRLTVL.

This clonotype has just a few counts. CDR3 in amino acids: CASSARPLDTQYF. The CDR3, as DNA: TGTGCCAGCAGCGCCCGGCCACTAGATACGCAGTATTTT. The rearrangement links TRBV7-2 to TRBJ2-3, with unresolved D. The CDR3 totals 13 residues. Germline lookup yields CDR1 SGHTA and CDR2 FQGNSA. V lost 5 bases, J lost 5 bases, and 11 bases lay in between.

This rearrangement joins TRBV12-3 or TRBV12-4 to TRBJ2-7; TRBD2 matches 11 bases. The CDR3 runs to 15 residues. The junction had 4 bases not matched to a gene; V was cut back by 3 bases and J by 3 bases. The DNA of the CDR3 is TGTGCCAGCAGTTTCCCGACTAGCGGGGTCTACGAGCAGTACTTC. It translates to CASSFPTSGVYEQYF.

This clonotype came up many times. This sequence joins TRBV7-6 and TRBJ1-6, with no clear D. The V end was cut by 1 base, the J end by 10 bases, with 14 bases between. This CDR3 has 15 residues. Germline V CDR1 and CDR2: SGHVS, FNYEAQ. CDR3 protein: CASSLGPSGGSPLHF. Written as DNA, the CDR3 is TGTGCCAGCAGCTTAGGTCCCTCTGGCGGGTCACCCCTCCACTTT.

The gene calls are TRBV7-4 and TRBJ1-2; 7 bases match TRBD1. Germline values: CDR1 SGHVT, CDR2 SQSDAQ. This CDR3 comprises 14 residues. The V gene end was trimmed by 5 bases and the J gene end by 3 bases; junction bases not matched to a gene: 6. CDR3 residues: CASSKTGFDYGYTF. In nucleotides, the CDR3 is TGTGCCAGCAGCAAGACAGGGTTTGACTATGGCTACACCTTC.

The gene calls are TRBV11-2 and TRBJ2-3, with D possibly called TRBD1 or TRBD2 (5 bases each). Germline assignment: CDR1 SGHAT and CDR2 FQNNGV. This CDR3 contains 16 residues. Trimming pared 5 bases from V and 1 base from J, leaving 16 bases between. The CDR3 DNA reads as TGTGCCAGCAGCCCTCCGGGGCGAAAGGGCACAGATACGCAGTATTTT. As protein: CASSPPGRKGTDTQYF.

The chain carries TRBV7-7 and TRBJ2-5; TRBD2 matches 8 bases. The V segment lost 8 bases and the J segment 5 bases; nucleotides outside the gene matches: 10. There are 14 residues in the CDR3. Germline CDR1 and CDR2: SSHAT and FNYEAQ (reference sequence). The CDR3: CASQPGGVGETQYF. Here the CDR3 DNA reads TGTGCCAGCCAACCCGGGGGGGTGGGGGAGACCCAGTACTTC. The variable domain in full, with the rest retrieved from reference TRBV7-7 and TRBJ2-5, is GAGVSQSPRYKVTKRGQDVTLRCDPISSHATLYWYQQALGQGPEFLTYFNYEAQPDKSGLPSDRFSAERPEGSISTLTIQRTEQRDSAMYRCASQPGGVGETQYFGPGTRLLVL.

The V call is TRBV11-2, the J call TRBJ1-1; D unresolved. V gave up 8 bases and J gave up 6 bases, with 19 bases separating them. CDR1 and CDR2 from the germline V gene are SGHAT and FQNNGV. The CDR3 loop spans 14 amino acids. CDR3: CASGRDPRNAEAFF. The DNA of the CDR3 is TGTGCCAGCGGTCGCGACCCCCGCAACGCTGAAGCTTTCTTT.

This clonotype has just a few counts. The genes are TRBV7-2 and TRBJ2-7, with D possibly matching TRBD1 (6 bases). The CDR3 length is 14 residues. CDR1 SGHTA and CDR2 FQGNSA come from the germline V gene. Trimming stripped 0 bases from V and 4 bases from J, with 10 bases between. DNA for the CDR3: TGTGCCAGCAGCTTAGCGCCGGACAGATACGAGCAGTACTTC. Translated: CASSLAPDRYEQYF.

The chain couples TRBV20-1 to TRBJ1-3, with D tentatively TRBD1 (5 bases). Germline CDR1 and CDR2: DFQATT and SNEGSKA (reference sequence). The CDR3 runs 16 residues. Trimming took 0 bases from V and 0 from J, leaving 12 bases between them. Here the CDR3 reads CSARDGVGGSGNTIYF. DNA for the CDR3: TGCAGTGCTAGAGATGGAGTGGGGGGCTCTGGAAACACCATATATTTT.

This clonotype was counted at least ten times. This chain links TRBV7-2 with TRBJ1-4; 7 positions match TRBD1. This CDR3 comprises 15 residues. V lost 5 bases to trimming and J lost 8 bases; unmatched junction nucleotides: 11. Germline V lookup: CDR1 SGHTA, CDR2 FQGNSA. The CDR3 loop is CASSVHRGRGEKLFF. The CDR3 DNA is TGTGCCAGCAGCGTACACAGGGGCCGAGGGGAAAAACTGTTTTTT.

The gene calls are TRBV2 and TRBJ1-1, with a possible D match to TRBD1 (5 bases). V was trimmed by 10 bases and J by 5 bases, leaving 14 bases between them. The length of the CDR3 is 12 residues. CDR1 and CDR2 (germline): SNHLY, FYNNEI. The CDR3 nucleotides are TGTGCCACCAGCAGGGAGAGGACTGAAGCTTTCTTT. Translating it yields CATSRERTEAFF.

This clonotype was picked up one time. This sequence joins TRBV30 and TRBJ2-3, with D perhaps TRBD1 (8 bases). V was cut by 7 bases and J by 1 base, with 18 bases left in between. Germline CDR1 is GTSNPN and CDR2 is SVGIG (reference sequence). The CDR3 has 15 amino acids. The CDR3 coding sequence is TGTGCCTCCCACAGGGGGGGAACGGGCACAGATACGCAGTATTTT. Its protein is CASHRGGTGTDTQYF.

The rearrangement joins TRBV7-9 to TRBJ1-5; no clear D gene. V lost 5 bases to trimming and J lost 2 bases, with 10 bases between them. The CDR3 totals 14 residues. The germline V gene encodes CDR1 SEHNR and CDR2 FQNEAQ (reference sequence). The CDR3 region is CASSPSVGNQPQHF. CDR3 nucleotide sequence: TGTGCCAGCAGCCCTTCGGTCGGCAATCAGCCCCAGCATTTT. Variable domain in full (rest from reference TRBV7-9 and TRBJ1-5): DTGVSQNPRHKITKRGQNVTFRCDPISEHNRLYWYRQTLGQGPEFLTYFQNEAQLEKSRLLSDRFSAERPKGSFSTLEIQRTEQGDSAMYLCASSPSVGNQPQHFGDGTRLSIL.

This rearrangement joins TRBV10-3 to TRBJ1-2, with D possibly matching TRBD1 (5 bases). The CDR3 has 12 residues. V was trimmed by 4 bases and J by 7 bases, leaving 10 bases between them. Germline CDR1 ENHRY, CDR2 SYGVKD. The CDR3 spells CAISAAGTGYTF. CDR3 bases: TGTGCCATCAGTGCAGCAGGGACTGGCTACACCTTC.

This chain uses TRBV11-3 with TRBJ2-1; a possible D gene is TRBD2 (7 bases). V was trimmed by 1 base and J by 8 bases, leaving 12 bases between them. CDR1 SGHNT and CDR2 YENEEA come from the germline V gene. The CDR3 loop spans 14 amino acids. The CDR3 region has the DNA TGTGCCAGCAGCTTAGTCCGGGGGGCTGATGAGCAGTTCTTC. It encodes CASSLVRGADEQFF.

The V and J genes are TRBV7-6 and TRBJ2-1; tentatively, D is TRBD1 or TRBD2 (5 bases each). The germline CDR1 and CDR2 sequences are SGHVS and FNYEAQ. CDR3 length: 14 residues. The V and J ends lost 5 bases and 5 bases respectively, with 13 bases between them. For the CDR3, the DNA is TGTGCCAGCAGCATCCGGTTGGGGGACAATGAGCAGTTCTTC. Its protein product is CASSIRLGDNEQFF.

In the case of this clonotype: Its ends do not fully match the called genes, so a read error is possible. The V and J genes are TRBV4-1 and TRBJ2-5; D is unresolved. This CDR3 spans 12 amino acids. Germline CDR1 MGHRA, CDR2 YSYEKL. The CDR3 protein is CASSNGRETQYF. CDR3 nucleotides: TGTGCCAGCAGCAACGGCAGAGAGACCCAGTACTTC.

This sequence joins TRBV7-4 and TRBJ2-7; no firm D call. Trimming took 5 bases from V and 5 from J, leaving 7 bases between them. The CDR3 is 11 residues long. The germline CDR1 and CDR2 sequences are SGHVT and SQSDAQ. The CDR3: CASSPANEQYF. The CDR3 bases are TGTGCCAGCAGCCCCGCCAACGAGCAGTACTTC. The entire variable domain, with the rest obtained from reference TRBV7-4 and TRBJ2-7, is as follows: GAGVSQSPRYKVAKRGRDVALRCDSISGHVTLYWYRQTLGQGSEVLTYSQSDAQRDKSGRPSGRFSAERPERSVSTLKIQRTEQGDSAVYLCASSPANEQYFGPGTRLTVT.

This clonotype was seen ten or more times. This chain links TRBV12-3 or TRBV12-4 with TRBJ1-5; unclear D gene. The CDR3 totals 13 residues. The germline V and J ends were trimmed by 1 base and 6 bases, with 7 bases remaining between them. The CDR3 sequence is CASSLDSGQPQHF. CDR3 sequence (DNA): TGTGCCAGCAGTTTAGATTCGGGTCAGCCCCAGCATTTT.

V usage is TRBV7-8 and J usage is TRBJ2-1; 15 nucleotides align to TRBD2. Trimming removed 1 base from V and 8 bases from J; junction bases left unmatched: 6. There are 17 residues in the CDR3. Germline V gives CDR1 SGHVS, CDR2 FQNEAQ. The CDR3 region is CASSLGGTSGRSDEQFF. The CDR3 bases are TGTGCCAGCAGCTTAGGCGGGACTAGCGGGAGGTCCGATGAGCAGTTCTTC.

V is TRBV28 and J is TRBJ1-1, with TRBD1 identical over 10 bases. The trim removed 6 bases at V and 10 bases at J, leaving 5 bases unmatched. The CDR3 covers 12 residues. The V gene's germline CDR1 is MDHEN and CDR2 SYDVKM. CDR3 residues: CASRSGQGGAFF. The DNA for the CDR3 is TGTGCCAGCAGGTCTGGACAGGGGGGAGCTTTCTTT. Using reference TRBV28 and TRBJ1-1 for the parts outside the CDR3, the full variable domain is DVKVTQSSRYLVKRTGEKVFLECVQDMDHENMFWYRQDPGLGLRLIYFSYDVKMKEKGDIPEGYSVSREKKERFSLILESASTNQTSMYLCASRSGQGGAFFGQGTRLTVV.

This clonotype was counted between two and nine times. The rearrangement joins TRBV4-1 to TRBJ1-5, with TRBD1 matching 8 bases. V shed 1 base, J shed 4 bases, and the junction held 12 bases outside the gene matches. The CDR3 loop spans 18 amino acids. The germline CDR1 and CDR2 sequences are MGHRA and YSYEKL. The CDR3 sequence is CASSQAFQGASMNQPQHF. The CDR3 DNA sequence: TGCGCCAGCAGCCAAGCCTTTCAGGGGGCATCGATGAATCAGCCCCAGCATTTT.

This clonotype has just a few counts. The gene calls are TRBV19 and TRBJ1-2; D is perhaps TRBD1 (5 bases). V dropped 3 bases and J dropped 4 bases, with 15 bases sitting between them. CDR1 and CDR2 (germline): LNHDA, SQIVND (reference sequence). This CDR3 has 15 residues. As DNA, the CDR3 is TGTGCCAGTAGTATTACTTCCGGGACGGCCTATGGCTACACCTTC. Translated, it gives CASSITSGTAYGYTF. The entire variable domain, with the rest obtained from reference TRBV19 and TRBJ1-2, is as follows: DGGITQSPKYLFRKEGQNVTLSCEQNLNHDAMYWYRQDPGQGLRLIYYSQIVNDFQKGDIAEGYSVSREKKESFPLTVTSAQKNPTAFYLCASSITSGTAYGYTFGSGTRLTVV.

The rearrangement uses TRBV28 and TRBJ1-6; D call uncertain. In germline, CDR1 is MDHEN, CDR2 SYDVKM. This CDR3 is 17 amino acids long. Between the trimmed V and J ends, which lost 3 bases and 4 bases, there was a span of 16 bases. The CDR3 bases are TGTGCCAGCAGTTTCCACACCTCTCGAGGGTATAATTCACCCCTCCACTTT. This encodes CASSFHTSRGYNSPLHF. Full variable domain (missing parts from reference TRBV28 and TRBJ1-6): DVKVTQSSRYLVKRTGEKVFLECVQDMDHENMFWYRQDPGLGLRLIYFSYDVKMKEKGDIPEGYSVSREKKERFSLILESASTNQTSMYLCASSFHTSRGYNSPLHFGNGTRLTVT.

J is TRBJ1-2 and V is TRBV27, with 10 bases lining up with TRBD1. Germline V lookup: CDR1 MNHEY, CDR2 SMNVEV (reference sequence). The V and J ends lost 6 bases and 5 bases, in that order; junction bases with no gene match: 6. There are 14 residues in the CDR3. The CDR3 reads CASRRQGANYGYTF. The CDR3 DNA reads TGTGCCAGCAGACGACAGGGGGCGAATTATGGCTACACCTTC.

V gene TRBV28 combines with J gene TRBJ1-5; D is uncertain. The CDR3 loop spans 18 amino acids. Germline-derived CDR1 and CDR2 are MDHEN and SYDVKM. Trimming cost V 2 bases and J 0 bases, with 17 bases left between them. CDR3 DNA: TGTGCCAGCAGTTTAGACCTACGGTCCCGCCGTAGCAATCAGCCCCAGCATTTT. Translated, it gives CASSLDLRSRRSNQPQHF.

The CDR3 DNA reads TGTGCCAGCAGCTCCGGACAGGGGCAGGAAGAGACCCAGTACTTC. Translated, it gives CASSSGQGQEETQYF. This chain joins TRBV7-9 and TRBJ2-5; 9 bases map to TRBD1. Germline V CDR1 and CDR2: SEHNR, FQNEAQ (reference sequence). The length of the CDR3 is 15 residues. Trimming at V came to 4 bases and at J to 3 bases, leaving 6 bases not matched to a gene. Supplemented by reference TRBV7-9 and TRBJ2-5, the full variable domain reads DTGVSQNPRHKITKRGQNVTFRCDPISEHNRLYWYRQTLGQGPEFLTYFQNEAQLEKSRLLSDRFSAERPKGSFSTLEIQRTEQGDSAMYLCASSSGQGQEETQYFGPGTRLLVL.

The chain carries TRBV11-2 and TRBJ1-3; TRBD1 matches at 7 bases. The V gene end was trimmed by 5 bases and the J gene end by 10 bases; junction bases not matched to a gene: 14. Germline CDR1 is SGHAT and CDR2 is FQNNGV. This CDR3 contains 15 residues. Written as DNA, the CDR3 is TGTGCCAGCAGCCGACCGACAGGGCCGGAAGGTACCATATATTTT. It yields the protein CASSRPTGPEGTIYF.